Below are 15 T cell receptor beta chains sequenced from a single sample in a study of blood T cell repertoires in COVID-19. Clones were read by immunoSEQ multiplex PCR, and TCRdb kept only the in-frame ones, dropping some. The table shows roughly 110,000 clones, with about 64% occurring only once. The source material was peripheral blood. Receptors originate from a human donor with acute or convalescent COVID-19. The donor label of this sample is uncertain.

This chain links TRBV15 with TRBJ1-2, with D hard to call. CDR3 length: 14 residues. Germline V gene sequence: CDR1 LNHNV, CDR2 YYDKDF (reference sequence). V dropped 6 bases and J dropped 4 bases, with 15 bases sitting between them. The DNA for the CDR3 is TGTGCCACCAGTCCCAAATTGAAGAGCTATGGCTACACCTTC. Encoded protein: CATSPKLKSYGYTF.

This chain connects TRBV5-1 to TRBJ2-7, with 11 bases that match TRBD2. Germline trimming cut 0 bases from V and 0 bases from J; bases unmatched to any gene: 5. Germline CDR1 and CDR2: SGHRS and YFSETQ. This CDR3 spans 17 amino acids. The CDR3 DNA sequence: TGCGCCAGCAGCTTGGAGCTAGCGGGGGGTTCCTCCTACGAGCAGTACTTC. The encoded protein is CASSLELAGGSSYEQYF.

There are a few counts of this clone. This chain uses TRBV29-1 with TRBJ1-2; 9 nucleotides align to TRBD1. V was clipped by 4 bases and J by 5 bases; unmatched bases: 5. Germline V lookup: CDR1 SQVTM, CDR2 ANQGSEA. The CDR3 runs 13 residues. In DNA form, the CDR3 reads TGCAGCGTTGGACAGGGGGTAGAATATGGCTACACCTTC. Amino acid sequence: CSVGQGVEYGYTF.

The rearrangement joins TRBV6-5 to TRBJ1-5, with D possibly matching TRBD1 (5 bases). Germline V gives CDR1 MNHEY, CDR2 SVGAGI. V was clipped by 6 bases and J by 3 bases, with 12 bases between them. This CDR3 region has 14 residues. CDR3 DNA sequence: TGTGCCAGCAGGGGTGACAGAGACAATCAGCCCCAGCATTTT. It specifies CASRGDRDNQPQHF.

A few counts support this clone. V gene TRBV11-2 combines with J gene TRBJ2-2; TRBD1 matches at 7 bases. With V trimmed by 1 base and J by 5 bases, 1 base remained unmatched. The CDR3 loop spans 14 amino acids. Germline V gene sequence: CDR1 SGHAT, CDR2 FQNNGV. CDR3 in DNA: TGTGCCAGCAGCTTAGCACAGGGGACCGGGGAGCTGTTTTTT. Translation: CASSLAQGTGELFF.

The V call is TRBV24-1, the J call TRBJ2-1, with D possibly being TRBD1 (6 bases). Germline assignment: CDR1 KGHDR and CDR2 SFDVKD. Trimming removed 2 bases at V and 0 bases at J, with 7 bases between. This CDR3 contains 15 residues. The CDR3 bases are TGTGCCACCAGTGATTCGGACAGCTCCTACAATGAGCAGTTCTTC. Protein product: CATSDSDSSYNEQFF.

The DNA of the CDR3 is TGCGCCAGCAGCTTGGGAGCGGGGGGGCCGAAAGATACGCAGTATTTT. Its translation is CASSLGAGGPKDTQYF. The chain employs TRBV5-1 and TRBJ2-3; the match to TRBD2 covers 10 bases. This CDR3 has 16 amino acids. J gave up 5 bases and V 0 bases, and 6 bases lay outside the gene matches. Germline CDR1 is SGHRS and CDR2 is YFSETQ. Full variable domain (remainder filled in from reference TRBV5-1 and TRBJ2-3): KAGVTQTPRYLIKTRGQQVTLSCSPISGHRSVSWYQQTPGQGLQFLFEYFSETQRNKGNFPGRFSGRQFSNSRSEMNVSTLELGDSALYLCASSLGAGGPKDTQYFGPGTRLTVL.

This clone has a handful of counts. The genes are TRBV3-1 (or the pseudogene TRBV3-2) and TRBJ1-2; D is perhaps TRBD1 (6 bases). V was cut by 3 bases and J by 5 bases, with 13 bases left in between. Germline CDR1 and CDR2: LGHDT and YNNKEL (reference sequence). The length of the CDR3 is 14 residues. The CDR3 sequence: CASSHEQGWYGYTF. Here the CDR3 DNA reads TGTGCCAGCAGCCATGAACAGGGATGGTATGGCTACACCTTC.

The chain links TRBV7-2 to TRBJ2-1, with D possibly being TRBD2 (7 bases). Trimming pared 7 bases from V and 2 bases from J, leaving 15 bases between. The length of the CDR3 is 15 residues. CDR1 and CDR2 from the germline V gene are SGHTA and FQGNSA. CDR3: CASTPRGAPYNEQFF. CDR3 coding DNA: TGTGCCAGCACCCCTCGGGGGGCTCCCTACAATGAGCAGTTCTTC.

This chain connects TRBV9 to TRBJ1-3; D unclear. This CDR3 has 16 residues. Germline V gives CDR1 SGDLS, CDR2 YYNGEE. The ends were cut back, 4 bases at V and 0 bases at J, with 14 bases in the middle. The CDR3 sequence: CASSLSPGSSGNTIYF. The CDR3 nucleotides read TGTGCCAGCAGCCTATCTCCCGGGAGCTCTGGAAACACCATATATTTT.

CDR3 in amino acids: CASSLGQFYNSPLHF. The DNA for the CDR3 is TGTGCCAGCAGCCTAGGACAGTTCTATAATTCACCCCTCCACTTT. The V gene is TRBV6-5, the J gene TRBJ1-6; the D gene is possibly TRBD1 (6 bases). The CDR3 is 15 residues long. Trimming pared 6 bases from V and 3 bases from J, leaving 12 bases between. Germline loops: CDR1 MNHEY, CDR2 SVGAGI.

CDR3 coding DNA: TGTGCCAGCTCACCACTGGCCGCTCAAGAGACCCAGTACTTC. It specifies CASSPLAAQETQYF. This sequence joins TRBV18 and TRBJ2-5, with D unclear. In germline, CDR1 is KGHSH, CDR2 LQKENI. This CDR3 has 14 residues. Between the trimmed V and J ends, which lost 1 base and 2 bases, there was a span of 8 bases. Supplemented by reference TRBV18 and TRBJ2-5, the full variable domain reads NAGVMQNPRHLVRRRGQEARLRCSPMKGHSHVYWYRQLPEEGLKFMVYLQKENIIDESGMPKERFSAEFPKEGPSILRIQQVVRGDSAAYFCASSPLAAQETQYFGPGTRLLVL.

The CDR3 reads CASSPRTGWEQYV. The DNA for the CDR3 is TGCGCCAGCAGCCCCAGGACAGGGTGGGAGCAGTACGTC. The rearrangement links TRBV5-1 to TRBJ2-7, with 8 bases identical to TRBD1. Looked up from germline, CDR1 is SGHRS and CDR2 is YFSETQ. CDR3 length: 13 residues. Trimming took 4 bases from V and 7 from J; bases not matched to a gene: 7.

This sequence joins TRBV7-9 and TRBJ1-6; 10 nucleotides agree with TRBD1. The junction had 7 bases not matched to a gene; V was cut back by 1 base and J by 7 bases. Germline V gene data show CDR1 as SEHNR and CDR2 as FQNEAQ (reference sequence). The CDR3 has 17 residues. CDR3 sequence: CASSLGDPGQGNSPLHF. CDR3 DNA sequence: TGTGCCAGCAGCTTAGGCGATCCGGGACAGGGGAATTCACCCCTCCACTTT.

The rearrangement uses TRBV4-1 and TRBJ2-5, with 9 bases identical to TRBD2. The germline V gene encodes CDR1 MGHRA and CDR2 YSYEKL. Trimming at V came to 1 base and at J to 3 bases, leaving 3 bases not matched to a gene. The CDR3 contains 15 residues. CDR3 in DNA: TGCGCCAGCAGCCAAGCAAAGCGGGGGGAAGAGACCCAGTACTTC. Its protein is CASSQAKRGEETQYF.